These 3 T cell receptor beta chains came from one sample sequenced in a study of cytomegalovirus exposure and HLA in healthy donors. PCR amplification relied on 60 Vbeta primers (plus 13 Jbeta primers). Sequencing used immunoSEQ multiplex PCR; TCRdb keeps in-frame clones, though not all of them. Here the sample spans 150,000 to 200,000 clones, about 79% being singletons. Sequenced input: PBMCs. The receptors shown here come from a woman aged 50 to 65 in good health and CMV-seropositive.

As DNA, the CDR3 is TGTGCCAGCAGTTTCGGAGGGGGCGGATCACCCCTCCACTTT. Protein product: CASSFGGGGSPLHF. The chain joins TRBV28 to TRBJ1-6; 7 bases fit TRBD1. J was trimmed by 10 bases and V by 3 bases; bases with no gene match: 6. CDR1 and CDR2 from the germline V gene are MDHEN and SYDVKM. The CDR3 length is 14 residues. Using reference TRBV28 and TRBJ1-6 for the parts outside the CDR3, the full variable domain is DVKVTQSSRYLVKRTGEKVFLECVQDMDHENMFWYRQDPGLGLRLIYFSYDVKMKEKGDIPEGYSVSREKKERFSLILESASTNQTSMYLCASSFGGGGSPLHFGNGTRLTVT.

The chain is built from TRBV28 and TRBJ2-7, with 7 bases lining up with TRBD2. This CDR3 is built from 22 residues. The germline CDR1 and CDR2 sequences are MDHEN and SYDVKM. J gave up 0 bases and V 6 bases, and 29 bases lay outside the gene matches. CDR3 nucleotide sequence: TGTGCCAGCAGGCCTATTACCCTGGGTCTTGCGGGAGTGGCATGGGGCTCCTACGAGCAGTACTTC. This codes for CASRPITLGLAGVAWGSYEQYF.

The rearrangement uses TRBV7-9 and TRBJ1-1, with 8 bases matching TRBD1. Germline trimming cut 5 bases from V and 0 bases from J; bases unmatched to any gene: 5. Germline CDR1 and CDR2: SEHNR and FQNEAQ (reference sequence). The CDR3 runs 15 residues. CDR3 nucleotides: TGTGCCAGCAGCCCGGGACAGGACATGAACACTGAAGCTTTCTTT. Translating it yields CASSPGQDMNTEAFF.